Listed below are T cell receptor beta chains from one sample, sequenced in a study of cytomegalovirus exposure and HLA in healthy donors. Data came from immunoSEQ multiplex PCR; TCRdb stores just in-frame clones and leaves some out. The repertoire holds around 190,000 clones, with around four fifths as singletons. The sample comprised PBMCs. Every receptor here comes from a man aged 35-49 years in good health and CMV-seropositive. Each CDR3 is given with its conserved first and last residue. Each record gives: clone size, J gene, V gene, D gene, CDR3 DNA, CDR3 protein. The D gene is left open where the match is weak. A row's size may be missing; if present it is once, few, many or a size class.

abundance: .; j_gene: TRBJ2-1; v_gene: TRBV30; d_gene: TRBD2; CDR3nt: TGTGCCTGGAGTGTTGGGGGGGGTTACAATGAGCAGTTCTTC; CDR3aa: CAWSVGGGYNEQFF
abundance: .; j_gene: TRBJ2-7; v_gene: TRBV28; d_gene: .; CDR3nt: TGTGCCAGCAGTTTGGCTAGCGACGAGCAGTACTTC; CDR3aa: CASSLASDEQYF
abundance: .; j_gene: TRBJ2-1; v_gene: TRBV11-2; d_gene: TRBD2; CDR3nt: TGTGCCAGCAGCCCGCGAGTTAGCGGGAGTCGAAATGAGCAGTTCTTC; CDR3aa: CASSPRVSGSRNEQFF
abundance: once; j_gene: TRBJ1-1; v_gene: TRBV5-1; d_gene: .; CDR3nt: TGCGCCAGCAGATCCTCCGGGATAGCGAACACTGAAGCTTTCTTT; CDR3aa: CASRSSGIANTEAFF
abundance: .; j_gene: TRBJ2-5; v_gene: TRBV4-1; d_gene: .; CDR3nt: TGCGCCAGCAGCCAAGACGGCACAGGGCAAGAGACCCAGTACTTC; CDR3aa: CASSQDGTGQETQYF
abundance: .; j_gene: TRBJ1-6; v_gene: TRBV4-2; d_gene: .; CDR3nt: TGTGCCAGCAGCACGGGACTCTCGGAGGTAGATTCACCCCTCCACTTT; CDR3aa: CASSTGLSEVDSPLHF
abundance: .; j_gene: TRBJ2-2; v_gene: TRBV11-3; d_gene: .; CDR3nt: TGTGCCAGCAGCTTAGATTCGGCCGGGGAGCTGTTTTTT; CDR3aa: CASSLDSAGELFF
abundance: few; j_gene: TRBJ2-7; v_gene: TRBV6-5; d_gene: TRBD1; CDR3nt: TGTGCCAGCAGCCAGGACAGGGCGAACTACGAGCAGTACTTC; CDR3aa: CASSQDRANYEQYF
abundance: .; j_gene: TRBJ2-1; v_gene: TRBV10-2; d_gene: TRBD2; CDR3nt: TGCGCCAGCTGGACTAGCGGGAGGTACAATGAGCAGTTCTTC; CDR3aa: CASWTSGRYNEQFF
abundance: .; j_gene: TRBJ1-1; v_gene: TRBV27; d_gene: .; CDR3nt: TGTGCCAGCAGTTTATTTTCAGGGAATACTGAAGCTTTCTTT; CDR3aa: CASSLFSGNTEAFF
abundance: .; j_gene: TRBJ1-3; v_gene: TRBV4-2; d_gene: .; CDR3nt: TGTGCCAGCAGCCTCTCTACAGGGAATGCTGGAAACACCATATATTTT; CDR3aa: CASSLSTGNAGNTIYF
abundance: .; j_gene: TRBJ1-1; v_gene: TRBV29-1; d_gene: .; CDR3nt: TGCAGCGTTGGGGGGGGCACTGAAGCTTTCTTT; CDR3aa: CSVGGGTEAFF
abundance: few; j_gene: TRBJ1-1; v_gene: TRBV7-8; d_gene: .; CDR3nt: TGTGCCAGCAGCCGAGGTATGAACACTGAAGCTTTCTTT; CDR3aa: CASSRGMNTEAFF
abundance: .; j_gene: TRBJ2-3; v_gene: TRBV10-2; d_gene: TRBD2; CDR3nt: TGCGCCACCCAGACTAGCGGGGCAGATACGCAGTATTTT; CDR3aa: CATQTSGADTQYF
abundance: .; j_gene: TRBJ2-2; v_gene: TRBV6-1; d_gene: TRBD1; CDR3nt: TGTGCCAGCAGACGGGACAGGGGAGGAACCGGGGAGCTGTTTTTT; CDR3aa: CASRRDRGGTGELFF
abundance: .; j_gene: TRBJ1-4; v_gene: TRBV5-1; d_gene: .; CDR3nt: TGCGCCAGCAGACCGGACAGCTCTAATGAAAAACTGTTTTTT; CDR3aa: CASRPDSSNEKLFF
abundance: .; j_gene: TRBJ1-4; v_gene: TRBV5-8; d_gene: .; CDR3nt: TGTGCCAGCAGCCGTACAGGGTTAGGTGAAAAACTGTTTTTT; CDR3aa: CASSRTGLGEKLFF
abundance: once; j_gene: TRBJ2-2; v_gene: TRBV29-1; d_gene: .; CDR3nt: TGCAGCGTTCGGACAGTTAACACCGGGGAGCTGTTTTTT; CDR3aa: CSVRTVNTGELFF
abundance: .; j_gene: TRBJ2-7; v_gene: TRBV28; d_gene: TRBD2; CDR3nt: TGTGCCAGCAGTGGGGTGAGGACAAGCGACAAGCGGGACCGCTACGAGCAGTACTTC; CDR3aa: CASSGVRTSDKRDRYEQYF
abundance: medium-sized; j_gene: TRBJ1-5; v_gene: TRBV28; d_gene: TRBD1; CDR3nt: TGTGCCAGCAGTTTTGGTCACAGGGGGGGCAATCAGCCCCAGCATTTT; CDR3aa: CASSFGHRGGNQPQHF
abundance: few; j_gene: TRBJ2-7; v_gene: TRBV7-9; d_gene: TRBD1; CDR3nt: TGTGCCAGCAGCTCGGGACAGGGTAACGAGCAGTACTTC; CDR3aa: CASSSGQGNEQYF
abundance: .; j_gene: TRBJ1-3; v_gene: TRBV11-2; d_gene: .; CDR3nt: TGTGCCAGCAGCCCCCAGGGGAGTTCCTCTGGAAACACCATATATTTT; CDR3aa: CASSPQGSSSGNTIYF
abundance: .; j_gene: TRBJ2-5; v_gene: TRBV7-2; d_gene: .; CDR3nt: TGTGCCAGCAGCTCCCCCCCGGGGACCCAGTACTTC; CDR3aa: CASSSPPGTQYF
abundance: .; j_gene: TRBJ1-2; v_gene: TRBV6-5; d_gene: .; CDR3nt: TGTGCCAGCAGTTACTCGACGGGTGGGTCTGGCTACACCTTC; CDR3aa: CASSYSTGGSGYTF
abundance: .; j_gene: TRBJ2-7; v_gene: TRBV7-9; d_gene: .; CDR3nt: TGTGCCAGCAGCTTAGGGGTCGGGGGGCTTTTCTCCTACGAGCAGTACTTC; CDR3aa: CASSLGVGGLFSYEQYF
abundance: .; j_gene: TRBJ2-5; v_gene: TRBV7-9; d_gene: TRBD1; CDR3nt: TGTGCCAGCAGCTCCGGGTCGGGACAGGGTTCACAAGAGACCCAGTACTTC; CDR3aa: CASSSGSGQGSQETQYF
abundance: .; j_gene: TRBJ2-3; v_gene: TRBV9; d_gene: .; CDR3nt: TGTGCCAGCAGCGTAGAAGAGGGGGTGTTAGATACGCAGTATTTT; CDR3aa: CASSVEEGVLDTQYF
abundance: .; j_gene: TRBJ2-2; v_gene: TRBV29-1; d_gene: .; CDR3nt: TGCAGCGTTGAAGAGGGGCGGATTGGGACCGGGGAGCTGTTTTTT; CDR3aa: CSVEEGRIGTGELFF
abundance: .; j_gene: TRBJ2-2; v_gene: TRBV30; d_gene: TRBD2; CDR3nt: TGTGCCTGGATTCCCCCAGGGAGGGGCACCGGGGAGCTGTTTTTT; CDR3aa: CAWIPPGRGTGELFF
abundance: .; j_gene: TRBJ1-5; v_gene: TRBV19; d_gene: TRBD1; CDR3nt: TGTGCCAGTAGTATCGGGCACAGGGGAAAGAATAGCAATCAGCCCCAGCATTTT; CDR3aa: CASSIGHRGKNSNQPQHF
abundance: few; j_gene: TRBJ2-7; v_gene: TRBV6-1; d_gene: TRBD1; CDR3nt: TGTGCCAGCAGACCCCGACAGGGCTCCTACGAGCAGTACTTC; CDR3aa: CASRPRQGSYEQYF
abundance: .; j_gene: TRBJ2-1; v_gene: TRBV5-1; d_gene: TRBD1; CDR3nt: TGCGCCAGCAAAACAAGGGGGACAGGGGGGTACAATGAGCAGTTCTTC; CDR3aa: CASKTRGTGGYNEQFF
abundance: .; j_gene: TRBJ1-1; v_gene: TRBV30; d_gene: .; CDR3nt: TGTGCCTGGAGTGCAGGGTACCAAGCTTTCTTT; CDR3aa: CAWSAGYQAFF
abundance: .; j_gene: TRBJ1-6; v_gene: TRBV15; d_gene: TRBD1; CDR3nt: TGTGCCACCAGCAGAGACACCCGGGACAGGGAGACCTCACCCCTCCACTTT; CDR3aa: CATSRDTRDRETSPLHF
abundance: .; j_gene: TRBJ1-2; v_gene: TRBV28; d_gene: .; CDR3nt: TGTGCCAGCAGTCCGCTACAGAGTGGCTACACCTTC; CDR3aa: CASSPLQSGYTF
abundance: .; j_gene: TRBJ2-3; v_gene: TRBV28; d_gene: TRBD2; CDR3nt: TGTGCCAGCAACCCGACTAGCGGGGGCACAGATACGCAGTATTTT; CDR3aa: CASNPTSGGTDTQYF
abundance: .; j_gene: TRBJ2-7; v_gene: TRBV5-1; d_gene: .; CDR3nt: TGCGCCAGCAGCTTGGGCGGGATTAGCTCCTACGAGCAGTACTTC; CDR3aa: CASSLGGISSYEQYF
abundance: .; j_gene: TRBJ1-1; v_gene: TRBV6-6; d_gene: TRBD1; CDR3nt: TGTGCCAGCAGTTCCGGACAGGGGAACACTGAAGCTTTCTTT; CDR3aa: CASSSGQGNTEAFF
abundance: .; j_gene: TRBJ1-3; v_gene: TRBV27; d_gene: .; CDR3nt: TGTGCCAGCAGTTTATTCATCGGAAACACCATATATTTT; CDR3aa: CASSLFIGNTIYF
abundance: .; j_gene: TRBJ1-1; v_gene: TRBV5-1; d_gene: .; CDR3nt: TGCGCCAGCAGCTTGGCCGGGGGAGGCACTGAAGCTTTCTTT; CDR3aa: CASSLAGGGTEAFF
abundance: .; j_gene: TRBJ2-1; v_gene: TRBV5-6; d_gene: TRBD1; CDR3nt: TGTGCCAGCAATAAACCCCCGACAGGGGGCGACGAGCAGTTCTTC; CDR3aa: CASNKPPTGGDEQFF
abundance: once; j_gene: TRBJ1-5; v_gene: TRBV27; d_gene: TRBD1; CDR3nt: TGTGCCAGCAGTATCCGACAGGGCCCCTTTCAGCCCCAGCATTTT; CDR3aa: CASSIRQGPFQPQHF
abundance: .; j_gene: TRBJ1-1; v_gene: TRBV10-3; d_gene: .; CDR3nt: TGTGCCATCAGTGAGTTAGGTCAGGGGCTTGAAGCTTTCTTT; CDR3aa: CAISELGQGLEAFF
abundance: .; j_gene: TRBJ1-5; v_gene: TRBV21-1; d_gene: .; CDR3nt: TGTGCCAGCAGCTCCCGGGACAGAGTAAATCAGCCCCAGCATTTT; CDR3aa: CASSSRDRVNQPQHF
abundance: .; j_gene: TRBJ2-2; v_gene: TRBV10-3; d_gene: .; CDR3nt: TGTGCCATCCTGACAGGAAACACCGGGGAGCTGTTTTTT; CDR3aa: CAILTGNTGELFF
abundance: .; j_gene: TRBJ2-5; v_gene: TRBV27; d_gene: .; CDR3nt: TGTGCCAGCAGTTTAAGACAGATCGAGCGAGAGACCCAGTACTTC; CDR3aa: CASSLRQIERETQYF
abundance: .; j_gene: TRBJ2-2; v_gene: TRBV29-1; d_gene: .; CDR3nt: TGCAGCGTTAACACTGACAGGAACACCGGGGAGCTGTTTTTT; CDR3aa: CSVNTDRNTGELFF
abundance: .; j_gene: TRBJ2-7; v_gene: TRBV9; d_gene: TRBD1; CDR3nt: TGTGCCAGCAGCATAAGCGGGACAGGGGCCTACGAGCAGTACTTC; CDR3aa: CASSISGTGAYEQYF
abundance: .; j_gene: TRBJ1-2; v_gene: TRBV28; d_gene: .; CDR3nt: TGTGCTGCGGGAGGATGGAACTATGGCTACACCTTC; CDR3aa: CAAGGWNYGYTF
abundance: .; j_gene: TRBJ1-5; v_gene: TRBV29-1; d_gene: .; CDR3nt: TGCAGCGCTGTGTGGGACTTCCCATACCCCTCCAATCAGCCCCAGCATTTT; CDR3aa: CSAVWDFPYPSNQPQHF
abundance: .; j_gene: TRBJ2-1; v_gene: TRBV2; d_gene: TRBD1; CDR3nt: TGTGCCAGCAGCCAACCCGGGACAGGAAGGGGCAATGAGCAGTTCTTC; CDR3aa: CASSQPGTGRGNEQFF
abundance: few; j_gene: TRBJ2-1; v_gene: TRBV6-5; d_gene: .; CDR3nt: TGTGCCAGCCGTCCCGGGGGCTCCTACAATGAGCAGTTCTTC; CDR3aa: CASRPGGSYNEQFF
abundance: .; j_gene: TRBJ2-7; v_gene: TRBV7-9; d_gene: .; CDR3nt: TGTGCCAGCAGCCCGAGTAACCCCTACGAGCAGTACTTC; CDR3aa: CASSPSNPYEQYF
abundance: .; j_gene: TRBJ2-2; v_gene: TRBV10-1; d_gene: TRBD2; CDR3nt: TGCGCCAGCAGTGGGACTAGCGGGTTCACCGGGGAGCTGTTTTTT; CDR3aa: CASSGTSGFTGELFF
abundance: .; j_gene: TRBJ1-2; v_gene: TRBV5-1; d_gene: .; CDR3nt: TGCGCCAGCAGCCTGGGAGCGGCCAGGTCAAACTATGGCTACACCTTC; CDR3aa: CASSLGAARSNYGYTF